This TCR beta chain was documented in a study of response to subunit inactivated influenza vaccine. This clonotype has only a few counts. The V gene end was trimmed by 0 bases and the J gene end by 15 bases; junction bases not matched to a gene: 3. The CDR3 totals 13 residues. Germline V gene lookup returns CDR1 LGHDT and CDR2 YNNKEL (reference sequence). TCRdb itself ran the RT-PCR reads through MiXCR, one entry per CDR3 protein. The table lists about 530,000 distinct CDR3 sequences, 10% to 15% of them singletons. The V gene is TRBV3-1, the J gene TRBJ2-1, with TRBD2 identical over 12 bases. This receptor was obtained from a man in his forties or fifties who received an inactivated influenza vaccine. Sequenced here: PBMCs from blood, sampled 45 days after vaccination. As DNA, the CDR3 is TGTGCCAGCAGCCAAGAACTAGCGGGAGGTGTGTTCTTC. Translating it yields CASSQELAGGVFF.